The next 14 T cell receptor beta chains were all read from a single sample in a study of Ad26.COV2.S vaccination and SARS-CoV-2 variants (dated by TCRdb to the early 2020s). Receptors were amplified or captured by the immunoSEQ multiplex PCR assay. Not all clones reach the TCRdb copy of this immuneACCESS table, which keeps in-frame sequences only. Checked studies attribute under half of the gap to unresolved V genes and leave the rest unexplained. The sample table lists about 680,000 clones, 89% of them with a count of one. The top ten constitute over 1.3% of the sample. The sample's treatment or condition, from its label and the paper: some 19 received Ad26.COV2.S at low or high dose, single or two shots; about five received placebo; per-sample allocation not given. Repertoires of vaccine and placebo recipients were sequenced from samples collected on day 63 after the first injection. Sequences were derived from peripheral blood, sampled in a trial of Ad26.COV2.S vaccine versus placebo. These TCRs come from a person aged 18 to 65 who received the Ad26.COV2.S COVID-19 vaccine or a placebo.

Remarks on this clone: This same CDR3 is encoded by further DNA sequences in the sample. J is TRBJ2-5 and V is TRBV11-2; D is uncertain. This CDR3 has 13 amino acids. Germline V gene sequence: CDR1 SGHAT, CDR2 FQNNGV. Deletions cut 3 bases from V and 2 bases from J, with 7 bases between. CDR3 sequence reads: CASSFSDQETQYF. For the CDR3, the DNA is TGTGCCAGCAGCTTCTCCGATCAAGAGACCCAGTACTTC.

This chain joins TRBV3-1 (or the pseudogene TRBV3-2) and TRBJ1-4, with 8 bases aligning to TRBD1. This CDR3 has 15 residues. The V segment lost 2 bases and the J segment 5 bases; nucleotides outside the gene matches: 4. Looked up from germline, CDR1 is LGHDT and CDR2 is YNNKEL (reference sequence). CDR3 bases: TGTGCCAGCAGCCAATCCCGACAGGGGAATGAAAAACTGTTTTTT. This gives the protein CASSQSRQGNEKLFF.

This chain uses TRBV15 with TRBJ2-2; D not resolved. The CDR3 runs 13 residues. From germline, CDR1 is LNHNV and CDR2 YYDKDF (reference sequence). The germline V and J ends were trimmed by 0 bases and 5 bases, with 4 bases remaining between them. The CDR3 nucleotides are TGTGCCACCAGCAGAGAGAGGACCGGGGAGCTGTTTTTT. Its translation is CATSRERTGELFF.

This clone was counted a single time. The chain carries TRBV21-1 and TRBJ2-7; TRBD2 reflects the table's D call only, with no check against the DNA. TRBV21-1 represents a pseudogene. The CDR3 has 15 amino acids. The CDR3 region has the DNA TGTGCCAGCCCACCCTCTAGCGGCAGCTCCTACGAGCAGTACTTC. It specifies CASPPSSGSSYEQYF.

This clone appeared a few times. The rearrangement uses TRBV13 and TRBJ2-1, with 12 bases lining up with TRBD2. The CDR3 extends over 15 amino acids. CDR1 PRHDT and CDR2 FYEKMQ come from the germline V gene (reference sequence). After removal of 6 bases from V and 8 bases from J, the junction contained 8 bases not matched to a gene. The DNA for the CDR3 is TGTGCCAGCAGACCGACTAGCGGGAGCTGGGATGAGCAGTTCTTC. Its translation: CASRPTSGSWDEQFF.

The chain combines TRBV30 with TRBJ1-5; D unresolved. Trimming removed 0 bases from V and 7 bases from J, with 10 bases in between. Germline CDR1 and CDR2: GTSNPN and SVGIG (reference sequence). The CDR3 covers 13 residues. The chain's CDR3 is CAWSVAQSQPQHF. The CDR3 DNA sequence: TGTGCCTGGAGTGTAGCGCAGTCCCAGCCCCAGCATTTT.

The CDR3 region is CASSPPGRGISYEQYF. In DNA form, the CDR3 reads TGTGCCAGCTCACCACCGGGCAGGGGGATTTCCTACGAGCAGTACTTC. The rearrangement joins TRBV18 to TRBJ2-7; 7 positions match TRBD1. The CDR3 contains 16 residues. Germline V gene data show CDR1 as KGHSH and CDR2 as LQKENI. Trimming took 0 bases from V and 1 from J; bases not matched to a gene: 6.

The CDR3 is CASRRWADSSTDTQYF. The DNA of the CDR3 is TGTGCCAGCAGGCGTTGGGCCGACTCTAGCACAGATACGCAGTATTTT. The J gene is TRBJ2-3, the V gene TRBV5-6; D is unresolved. V lost 5 bases and J lost 0, with 16 bases in between. The germline V gene has CDR1 SGHDT and CDR2 YYEEEE. The CDR3 is 16 amino acids.

The rearrangement joins TRBV27 to TRBJ1-5; D perhaps matches TRBD1 (5 bases). Trimming left V 7 bases short and J 0 bases short, with 13 bases between. The germline CDR1 and CDR2 sequences are MNHEY and SMNVEV (reference sequence). There are 15 residues in the CDR3. CDR3: CASNKDSASNQPQHF. DNA for the CDR3: TGTGCCAGCAATAAAGACAGCGCTAGCAATCAGCCCCAGCATTTT.

The rearrangement links TRBV4-2 to TRBJ2-2; D is perhaps TRBD2 (7 bases). The CDR3 sequence is 19 residues long. V was cut by 4 bases and J by 1 base, with 22 bases left in between. CDR1 and CDR2 from the germline V gene are LGHNA and YNFKEQ. This CDR3 reads CASSPAKGGASGNTGELFF. The CDR3, as DNA: TGTGCCAGCAGCCCAGCCAAGGGGGGGGCTAGCGGGAACACCGGGGAGCTGTTTTTT.

The chain recombines TRBV6-6 with TRBJ1-4; no clear D gene. The CDR3 loop spans 14 amino acids. Germline V gene sequence: CDR1 MNHNY, CDR2 SVGAGI (reference sequence). Between the trimmed V and J ends, which lost 6 bases and 8 bases, there was a span of 16 bases. For the CDR3, the DNA is TGTGCCAGCAGCGGACCGGCGGAGACAGAAAAACTGTTTTTT. The encoded protein is CASSGPAETEKLFF.

The chain carries TRBV18 and TRBJ2-5; D is unclear. This CDR3 has 13 amino acids. Per the germline V gene, CDR1 is KGHSH and CDR2 is LQKENI. V lost 6 bases and J 2 bases, leaving 10 bases between the germline ends. The CDR3 coding sequence is TGTGCCAGCTCCTCACTCTATCAAGAGACCCAGTACTTC. Translating it yields CASSSLYQETQYF.

A single count supports this clone. This chain links TRBV5-4 with TRBJ2-7; D remains unclear. Per the germline V gene, CDR1 is SGHNT and CDR2 is YYREEE (reference sequence). V was shortened by 3 bases and J by 0 bases, with 7 bases between the two germline ends. The CDR3 extends over 13 amino acids. The CDR3 sequence: CASSSQPSYEQYF. CDR3 nucleotide sequence: TGTGCCAGCAGCTCCCAGCCCTCCTACGAGCAGTACTTC.

This rearrangement joins TRBV7-8 to TRBJ2-7; perhaps TRBD1 as D (6 bases). There are 12 residues in the CDR3. V was cut by 5 bases and J by 6 bases, with 11 bases left in between. Germline values: CDR1 SGHVS, CDR2 FQNEAQ. The CDR3 DNA follows: TGTGCCAGCAGCCTAACAGGGTCCGAGCAGTACTTC. Its translation is CASSLTGSEQYF.